What follows are 20 T cell receptor beta chains derived from one specimen sequenced in a study of blood T cell repertoires in COVID-19. Repertoires were generated with immunoSEQ multiplex PCR, while TCRdb's copy carries only in-frame clones and drops some. The sample includes 90,000 to 110,000 clones, over 75% of them seen just once. The material sequenced was peripheral blood. These TCRs come from a man aged 45-65 years with acute or convalescent COVID-19.

The CDR3 DNA follows: TGTGCCAGCAGTGAAGGGGCACTAGCGTTAACAGATACGCAGTATTTT. Translated: CASSEGALALTDTQYF. The chain combines TRBV2 with TRBJ2-3, with TRBD2 matching over 7 bases. Per the germline V gene, CDR1 is SNHLY and CDR2 is FYNNEI. The CDR3 runs 16 residues. J lost 3 bases, V lost 1 base, and 7 bases had no gene match.

This chain's CDR3 is CASSNQGAANIQYF. The CDR3 nucleotides read TGTGCCAGCAGCAACCAGGGGGCCGCAAACATTCAGTACTTC. V is TRBV7-9 and J is TRBJ2-4, with 8 bases aligning to TRBD1. V trimming: 5 bases; J trimming: 6 bases; junction bases outside the gene matches: 6. CDR1 is SEHNR and CDR2 is FQNEAQ in the germline V gene (reference sequence). This CDR3 contains 14 residues.

This clone has more than one count but fewer than ten. The V call is TRBV30, the J call TRBJ2-1; 11 nucleotides match TRBD2. The CDR3 length is 16 residues. V trimming: 1 base; J trimming: 6 bases; junction bases outside the gene matches: 8. Germline values: CDR1 GTSNPN, CDR2 SVGIG (reference sequence). CDR3 in DNA: TGTGCCTGGAGTGCAACCGGGACTAGCGGTGCCAATGAGCAGTTCTTC. Protein product: CAWSATGTSGANEQFF.

This chain connects TRBV3-1 (or the pseudogene TRBV3-2) to TRBJ1-2, with D tentatively TRBD1 (6 bases). The germline gives CDR1 LGHDT, CDR2 YNNKEL (reference sequence). Trimming pared 4 bases from V and 4 bases from J, leaving 13 bases between. The CDR3 totals 14 residues. CDR3 loop: CASSPNQGIYGYTF. CDR3 in DNA: TGTGCCAGCAGCCCCAATCAGGGGATCTATGGCTACACCTTC.

On this clone itself: A read error may account for a junction end that differs from germline. J is TRBJ2-7 and V is TRBV6-1; 9 bases map to TRBD2. The germline gives CDR1 MNHNS, CDR2 SASEGT. This CDR3 is 13 amino acids long. The CDR3 reads CASRDSGSYEQYF. For the CDR3, the DNA is TGTGCCAGCCGTGATAGCGGGAGCTACGAGCAGTACTTC.

This clone appeared a few times. V gene TRBV6-6 combines with J gene TRBJ1-5; TRBD1 aligns across 7 bases. The germline CDR1 and CDR2 sequences are MNHNY and SVGAGI (reference sequence). The trim removed 5 bases at V and 1 base at J, leaving 8 bases unmatched. The CDR3 extends over 16 amino acids. The CDR3 bases are TGTGCCAGCAGTACCCCGACAGGGCAAAGCAATCAGCCCCAGCATTTT. It codes for CASSTPTGQSNQPQHF.

This clone was recorded a few times. The V and J genes are TRBV13 and TRBJ1-2; TRBD1 is a possible D gene (6 bases). Per germline, CDR1 PRHDT and CDR2 FYEKMQ (reference sequence). The CDR3 has 14 residues. Trimming took off 1 base at V and 5 bases at J, with 11 bases between the two ends. The CDR3 nucleotides are TGTGCCAGCAGCTTAGTACAGGGTAAATATGGCTACACCTTC. It translates to CASSLVQGKYGYTF.

Worth noting for this clone: The same CDR3 also results from other DNA sequences found in this sample. V and J are TRBV24-1 and TRBJ2-7; D remains unclear. The length of the CDR3 is 13 residues. Germline loops: CDR1 KGHDR, CDR2 SFDVKD. V lost 1 base and J 2 bases, leaving 5 bases between the germline ends. The CDR3 sequence: CATSDFPAYEQYF. CDR3 DNA: TGTGCCACCAGTGATTTTCCCGCCTACGAGCAGTACTTC.

The J gene is TRBJ1-5, the V gene TRBV27, with a tentative D call TRBD1 (6 bases). The V and J ends lost 4 bases and 7 bases respectively, with 17 bases between them. The CDR3 covers 15 residues. Per the germline V gene, CDR1 is MNHEY and CDR2 is SMNVEV (reference sequence). The CDR3 DNA sequence: TGTGCCAGCAGTTCTTCCCAGGGGTACGAGCAGCCCCAGCATTTT. Translating it yields CASSSSQGYEQPQHF.

This clone has only one observation. The chain recombines TRBV10-1 with TRBJ1-1; the D gene is possibly TRBD1 (6 bases). The V gene's germline CDR1 is WNHNN and CDR2 SYGVQD (reference sequence). Trimming took off 6 bases at V and 0 bases at J, with 8 bases between the two ends. The length of the CDR3 is 13 residues. In nucleotides, the CDR3 is TGCGCCAGCAGGGACAGTATGAACACTGAAGCTTTCTTT. This gives the protein CASRDSMNTEAFF.

This chain links TRBV5-1 with TRBJ1-2; 9 positions match TRBD1. Germline V lookup: CDR1 SGHRS, CDR2 YFSETQ. V was clipped by 1 base and J by 2 bases; unmatched bases: 9. The length of the CDR3 is 17 residues. The CDR3 sequence is CASSLTTPGQGNYGYTF. CDR3 coding DNA: TGCGCCAGCAGCTTGACAACCCCGGGACAGGGAAACTATGGCTACACCTTC.

The chain has TRBV29-1 and TRBJ2-2, with 8 bases that match TRBD1. The CDR3 spans 15 residues. Trimming took 5 bases from V and 3 from J; bases not matched to a gene: 8. Germline values: CDR1 SQVTM, CDR2 ANQGSEA. CDR3: CSVKIRGRDTGELFF. The CDR3 DNA follows: TGCAGCGTTAAAATCAGGGGGCGCGACACCGGGGAGCTGTTTTTT.

This chain connects TRBV24-1 to TRBJ2-4, with a tentative D call TRBD1 (6 bases). The ends were cut back, 3 bases at V and 6 bases at J, with 11 bases in the middle. This CDR3 has 14 residues. In germline, CDR1 is KGHDR, CDR2 SFDVKD. CDR3 sequence: CATSDGDKPNIQYF. CDR3 sequence (DNA): TGTGCCACCAGTGATGGGGACAAGCCAAACATTCAGTACTTC.

The chain uses TRBV18 and TRBJ2-3; 13 bases map to TRBD2. Trimming removed 4 bases from V and 1 base from J; junction bases left unmatched: 14. Germline CDR1 reads KGHSH; CDR2 reads LQKENI. The CDR3 is 20 amino acids. CDR3 sequence: CASSLTGTSGNVARTDTQYF. The CDR3 nucleotides read TGTGCCAGCTCACTAACCGGGACTAGCGGGAATGTGGCACGCACAGATACGCAGTATTTT.

This chain uses TRBV5-6 with TRBJ2-7, with no clear D. Trimming took off 4 bases at V and 5 bases at J, with 19 bases between the two ends. This CDR3 has 15 residues. Germline loops: CDR1 SGHDT, CDR2 YYEEEE. Here the CDR3 DNA reads TGTGCCAGCAGCCTACGCGGAGCACTTTTCCACGAGCAGTACTTC. Translating gives CASSLRGALFHEQYF.

The count of this clone is one. J is TRBJ1-2 and V is TRBV9; D gene unclear. The CDR3 covers 14 residues. The V gene's germline CDR1 is SGDLS and CDR2 YYNGEE. V lost 0 bases and J 6 bases, leaving 12 bases between the germline ends. The CDR3 region is CASSVDLGVDGYTF. In nucleotides, the CDR3 is TGTGCCAGCAGCGTAGACCTCGGGGTCGATGGCTACACCTTC.

The chain uses TRBV5-6 and TRBJ2-7; 9 bases map to TRBD1. J gave up 6 bases and V 4 bases, and 8 bases lay outside the gene matches. The CDR3 loop spans 14 amino acids. Per germline, CDR1 SGHDT and CDR2 YYEEEE. CDR3 residues: CASSADRGLGEQYF. In DNA, the CDR3 is TGTGCCAGCAGCGCGGACAGGGGATTAGGCGAGCAGTACTTC.

The chain carries TRBV20-1 and TRBJ1-1; 10 nucleotides align to TRBD1. The CDR3 totals 15 residues. CDR1 is DFQATT, CDR2 SNEGSKA, per germline (reference sequence). Unmatched junction bases numbered 10, after V lost 3 bases and J lost 6 bases. As DNA, the CDR3 is TGCAGTGCTAGTCGGACAGGGGGTATAGGGGCTGAAGCTTTCTTT. Translation: CSASRTGGIGAEAFF.

The V call is TRBV5-1, the J call TRBJ1-1; D may be TRBD1 (6 bases). The germline CDR1 and CDR2 sequences are SGHRS and YFSETQ. Trimming took off 4 bases at V and 5 bases at J, with 15 bases between the two ends. CDR3 size: 14 residues. The CDR3, as DNA: TGCGCCAGCAGCCTGGGAGCAGGGGTTACTGAAGCTTTCTTT. Translation: CASSLGAGVTEAFF.

This rearrangement joins TRBV29-1 to TRBJ1-1, with 7 bases lining up with TRBD1. The CDR3 runs 17 residues. With 4 bases clipped from V and 3 bases from J, the junction kept 17 bases outside the gene matches. Looked up from germline, CDR1 is SQVTM and CDR2 is ANQGSEA. The CDR3 DNA sequence: TGCAGCGTTGGAGGTTTCAGGGGGTCCGTATCGTACACTGAAGCTTTCTTT. This encodes CSVGGFRGSVSYTEAFF.